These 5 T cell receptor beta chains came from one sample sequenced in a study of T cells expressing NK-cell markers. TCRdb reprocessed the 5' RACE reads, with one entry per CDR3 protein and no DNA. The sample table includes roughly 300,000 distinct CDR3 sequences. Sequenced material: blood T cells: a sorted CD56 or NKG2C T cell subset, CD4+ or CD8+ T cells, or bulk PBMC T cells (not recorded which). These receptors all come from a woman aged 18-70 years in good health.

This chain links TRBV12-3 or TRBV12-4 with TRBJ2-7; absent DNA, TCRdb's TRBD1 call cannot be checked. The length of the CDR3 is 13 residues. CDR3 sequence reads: CASRGTRAYEQYF.

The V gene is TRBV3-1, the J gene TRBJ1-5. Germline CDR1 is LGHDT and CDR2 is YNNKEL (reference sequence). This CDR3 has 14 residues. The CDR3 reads CASSSGPGNQPQHF.

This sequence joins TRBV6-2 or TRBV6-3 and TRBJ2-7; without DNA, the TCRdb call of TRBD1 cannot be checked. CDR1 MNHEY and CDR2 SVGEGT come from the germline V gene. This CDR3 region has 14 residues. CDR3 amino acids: CASRLRDRGEEQYF.

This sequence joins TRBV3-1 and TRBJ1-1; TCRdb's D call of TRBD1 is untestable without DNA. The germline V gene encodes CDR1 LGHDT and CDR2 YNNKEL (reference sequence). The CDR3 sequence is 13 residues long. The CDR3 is CASSQDRGTEAFF.

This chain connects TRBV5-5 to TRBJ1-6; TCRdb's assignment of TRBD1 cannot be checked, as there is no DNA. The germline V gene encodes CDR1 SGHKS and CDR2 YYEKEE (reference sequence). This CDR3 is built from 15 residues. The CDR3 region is CASSPGVWGNSPLHF.